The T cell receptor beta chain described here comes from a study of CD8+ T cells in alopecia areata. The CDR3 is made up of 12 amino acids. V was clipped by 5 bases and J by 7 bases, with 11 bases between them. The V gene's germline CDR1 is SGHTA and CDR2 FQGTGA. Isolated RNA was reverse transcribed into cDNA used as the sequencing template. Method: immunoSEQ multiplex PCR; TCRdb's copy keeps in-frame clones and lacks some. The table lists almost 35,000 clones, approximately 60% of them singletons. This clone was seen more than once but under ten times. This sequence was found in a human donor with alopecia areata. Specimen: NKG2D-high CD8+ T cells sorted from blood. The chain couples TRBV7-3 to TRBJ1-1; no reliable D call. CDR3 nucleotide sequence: TGTGCCAGCAGCCATCCCGGGGATGAAGCTTTCTTT. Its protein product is CASSHPGDEAFF.